These 32 T cell receptor beta chains were all obtained from the same sample, sequenced in a study of cytomegalovirus exposure and HLA in healthy donors. Amplification used 60 Vbeta primers and 13 Jbeta primers. Here immunoSEQ multiplex PCR was the method, and the copy in TCRdb shows in-frame clones only, minus some. Of about 93,000 clones listed, roughly four fifths are singletons. The sequencing sample was made of PBMCs. These receptors originate from a man aged 25 to 40 in good health and CMV-seronegative.

The chain carries TRBV5-1 and TRBJ2-3, with 11 bases aligning to TRBD2. There are 15 residues in the CDR3. Germline V gene lookup returns CDR1 SGHRS and CDR2 YFSETQ. V shed 4 bases, J shed 2 bases, and the junction held 3 bases outside the gene matches. The CDR3 reads CASSEGLAVTDTQYF. CDR3 in DNA: TGCGCCAGCAGCGAGGGACTAGCGGTCACAGATACGCAGTATTTT.

This sequence joins TRBV5-5 and TRBJ1-5; TRBD1 is a possible D gene (5 bases). The V gene's germline CDR1 is SGHKS and CDR2 YYEKEE (reference sequence). Trimming pared 2 bases from V and 6 bases from J, leaving 15 bases between. The CDR3 sequence is 15 residues long. The CDR3 sequence: CASSLMQGISQPQHF. CDR3 bases: TGTGCCAGCAGCTTAATGCAGGGAATATCTCAGCCCCAGCATTTT.

The rearrangement uses TRBV18 and TRBJ1-2; 7 bases align to TRBD1. The CDR3 has 15 amino acids. Losses at the gene ends were 0 bases for V and 4 bases for J; bases not matched to a gene: 5. The germline V gene has CDR1 KGHSH and CDR2 LQKENI. The CDR3 loop is CASSPPGQSSYGYTF. In nucleotides, the CDR3 is TGTGCCAGCTCACCACCGGGACAGTCGAGCTATGGCTACACCTTC.

V gene TRBV6-1 combines with J gene TRBJ2-3; perhaps TRBD1 as D (6 bases). The CDR3 totals 18 residues. CDR1 is MNHNS and CDR2 is SASEGT in the germline V gene. Deletions cut 3 bases from V and 0 bases from J, with 19 bases between. CDR3 nucleotides: TGTGCCAGCAGTGACAGGGCAGGGGTTTGGGAAAGCACAGATACGCAGTATTTT. This translates into CASSDRAGVWESTDTQYF.

The chain employs TRBV9 and TRBJ2-7; 12 bases are shared with TRBD1. Per the germline V gene, CDR1 is SGDLS and CDR2 is YYNGEE. This CDR3 contains 14 residues. V gave up 3 bases and J gave up 7 bases; unmatched junction bases: 5. Written as DNA, the CDR3 is TGTGCCAGCAGCGCGAGGGACAGGGGGCCTGAGCAGTACTTC. Translated, it gives CASSARDRGPEQYF.

The CDR3 nucleotides are TGTGCCAGCTCCTCGGGAAGCGGGAGTACCGAGCAGTACGTC. Translated: CASSSGSGSTEQYV. J is TRBJ2-7 and V is TRBV18; 8 nucleotides agree with TRBD2. The germline V gene encodes CDR1 KGHSH and CDR2 LQKENI. V trimming: 6 bases; J trimming: 6 bases; junction bases outside the gene matches: 10. The CDR3 consists of 14 residues.

The V gene is TRBV27, the J gene TRBJ2-1, with a tentative D call TRBD2 (6 bases). This CDR3 has 17 amino acids. Trimming left V 6 bases short and J 5 bases short, with 23 bases between. Germline V gene data show CDR1 as MNHEY and CDR2 as SMNVEV (reference sequence). CDR3 nucleotides: TGTGCCAGCAGCTTACTATGGGGGAGGCCTCTGGACAATGAGCAGTTCTTC. Amino acids: CASSLLWGRPLDNEQFF.

The chain links TRBV7-7 to TRBJ2-5; possible D gene TRBD1, 5 bases. Germline V gives CDR1 SSHAT, CDR2 FNYEAQ (reference sequence). The CDR3 has 13 residues. The V end lost 5 bases, the J end lost 5 bases, and 12 bases lay between the germline ends. CDR3 in DNA: TGTGCCAGCAGCCCTAAAGGGGCCGAGACCCAGTACTTC. Protein product: CASSPKGAETQYF.

The V call is TRBV2, the J call TRBJ1-2; no firm D call. The CDR3 length is 13 residues. Germline loops: CDR1 SNHLY, CDR2 FYNNEI. Trimming left V 0 bases short and J 8 bases short, with 10 bases between. CDR3 sequence (DNA): TGTGCCAGCAGTGAAGCTATACCTGAGGGCTACACCTTC. Protein product: CASSEAIPEGYTF.

The chain couples TRBV5-4 to TRBJ2-3, with 8 positions matching TRBD2. CDR1 SGHNT and CDR2 YYREEE come from the germline V gene (reference sequence). The J segment lost 0 bases and the V segment lost 3 bases, leaving 15 bases of the junction unmatched. The CDR3 covers 19 residues. CDR3 region: CASSSQLRGGMSSTDTQYF. DNA of the CDR3: TGTGCCAGCAGCTCACAGTTACGGGGGGGGATGTCTAGCACAGATACGCAGTATTTT.

This clone turned up a few times. This sequence joins TRBV7-2 and TRBJ1-1, with a weak D call TRBD1 (6 bases). Germline values: CDR1 SGHTA, CDR2 FQGNSA. The CDR3 runs 15 residues. V was clipped by 2 bases and J by 1 base, with 11 bases between them. The CDR3 loop is CASSLTTGKNTEAFF. As DNA, the CDR3 is TGTGCCAGCAGCTTAACTACAGGGAAGAACACTGAAGCTTTCTTT.

The rearrangement links TRBV6-5 to TRBJ2-7; tentatively, D is TRBD2 (5 bases). The CDR3 is made up of 16 amino acids. The V gene lost 2 bases and the J gene lost 2 bases, with 16 bases spanning the gap. Germline values: CDR1 MNHEY, CDR2 SVGAGI. As DNA, the CDR3 is TGTGCCAGCAGTTACCCCCTTGACGGGGAAACCTACGAGCAGTACTTC. Residues: CASSYPLDGETYEQYF.

V usage is TRBV6-1 and J usage is TRBJ2-7; 9 bases are shared with TRBD1. The J segment lost 0 bases and the V segment lost 8 bases, leaving 5 bases of the junction unmatched. This CDR3 is 14 amino acids long. Germline-derived CDR1 and CDR2 are MNHNS and SASEGT. In DNA, the CDR3 is TGTGCCAGCGGGGGGACAGGGAGCTCCTACGAGCAGTACTTC. It encodes CASGGTGSSYEQYF.

The chain combines TRBV19 with TRBJ2-1, with a weak D call TRBD2 (6 bases). The CDR3 length is 17 residues. Trimming pared 3 bases from V and 0 bases from J, leaving 15 bases between. Germline V gives CDR1 LNHDA, CDR2 SQIVND (reference sequence). CDR3 DNA sequence: TGTGCCAGTAGTATGGTTCCTAGCGCTAGCTCCTACAATGAGCAGTTCTTC. As protein: CASSMVPSASSYNEQFF. Filled out from reference TRBV19 and TRBJ2-1, the complete variable domain reads DGGITQSPKYLFRKEGQNVTLSCEQNLNHDAMYWYRQDPGQGLRLIYYSQIVNDFQKGDIAEGYSVSREKKESFPLTVTSAQKNPTAFYLCASSMVPSASSYNEQFFGPGTRLTVL.

This rearrangement joins TRBV23-1 to TRBJ2-3; the match to TRBD2 covers 10 bases. TRBV23-1 is noted as an ORF with a role that remains uncertain. The CDR3 is 16 residues long. Losses at the gene ends were 4 bases for V and 4 bases for J; bases not matched to a gene: 8. The chain's CDR3 is CASSPRSGGASDTQYF. The DNA for the CDR3 is TGCGCCAGCAGTCCTCGGAGCGGGGGGGCCTCAGATACGCAGTATTTT.

The chain combines TRBV7-2 with TRBJ1-4, with 8 bases fitting TRBD1. With 2 bases clipped from V and 0 bases from J, the junction kept 2 bases outside the gene matches. Germline V gene sequence: CDR1 SGHTA, CDR2 FQGNSA. The CDR3 runs to 16 residues. As DNA, the CDR3 is TGTGCCAGCAGCTTACAGGGGGCAGCAACTAATGAAAAACTGTTTTTT. Protein: CASSLQGAATNEKLFF.

This clone was recorded a few times. The V and J genes are TRBV2 and TRBJ1-1; 10 nucleotides align to TRBD1. The trim removed 6 bases at V and 12 bases at J, leaving 13 bases unmatched. Germline loops: CDR1 SNHLY, CDR2 FYNNEI. This CDR3 has 14 residues. The CDR3 protein is CASRGQGWRSGSFF. CDR3 coding DNA: TGTGCCAGCAGGGGACAGGGGTGGCGGTCTGGGTCTTTCTTT.

This sequence joins TRBV11-2 and TRBJ2-1, with a weak D call TRBD1 (6 bases). V dropped 6 bases and J dropped 7 bases, with 10 bases sitting between them. The CDR3 is 12 amino acids. CDR1 and CDR2 (germline): SGHAT, FQNNGV. The CDR3 coding sequence is TGTGCCAGCAGTCCTACAGGGAATGAGCAGTTCTTC. As protein: CASSPTGNEQFF.

With respect to this clone: At one boundary the junction diverges from the germline segment, which might be a read error. CDR3 DNA sequence: TGTACCAGCAGCCGACATGCAGACACTGAAGCTTTCTTT. Protein product: CTSSRHADTEAFF. This chain uses TRBV7-9 with TRBJ1-1; D unresolved. In germline, CDR1 is SEHNR, CDR2 FQNEAQ (reference sequence). The CDR3 is 13 amino acids.

V gene TRBV7-9 combines with J gene TRBJ1-2, with 7 nucleotides matching TRBD1. Losses at the gene ends were 5 bases for V and 5 bases for J; bases not matched to a gene: 5. The CDR3 consists of 13 residues. Looked up from germline, CDR1 is SEHNR and CDR2 is FQNEAQ (reference sequence). CDR3: CASSEGTVYGYTF. The CDR3 DNA is TGTGCCAGCAGCGAGGGGACAGTATATGGCTACACCTTC.

This chain connects TRBV11-3 to TRBJ2-7; D uncertain. This CDR3 is 14 amino acids long. V gave up 5 bases and J gave up 4 bases, with 15 bases separating them. Per the germline V gene, CDR1 is SGHNT and CDR2 is YENEEA. The chain's CDR3 is CASSPYRQDYEQYV. CDR3 nucleotide sequence: TGTGCCAGCAGCCCCTATAGACAAGATTACGAGCAGTACGTC.

The V gene is TRBV7-9, the J gene TRBJ1-4, with a weak D call TRBD1 (6 bases). V was pared by 4 bases and J by 8 bases, with 17 bases between. The CDR3 has 15 residues. CDR1 is SEHNR and CDR2 is FQNEAQ in the germline V gene (reference sequence). CDR3 residues: CASSSVQGFREKLFF. The DNA for the CDR3 is TGTGCCAGCAGCTCGGTACAGGGTTTTCGAGAAAAACTGTTTTTT.

The chain links TRBV9 to TRBJ2-6; 8 positions agree with TRBD1. V shed 3 bases, J shed 2 bases, and the junction held 4 bases outside the gene matches. Germline V CDR1 and CDR2: SGDLS, YYNGEE. The CDR3 contains 16 residues. As DNA, the CDR3 is TGTGCCAGCAGCGCACGGACAGGGCCTGGGGCCAACGTCCTGACTTTC. Residues: CASSARTGPGANVLTF.

The chain is built from TRBV7-9 and TRBJ2-7; 9 bases fit TRBD1. V shed 4 bases, J shed 3 bases, and the junction held 4 bases outside the gene matches. CDR1 is SEHNR and CDR2 is FQNEAQ in the germline V gene (reference sequence). The CDR3 is made up of 14 amino acids. DNA of the CDR3: TGTGCCAGCAGCTCCACAGGGGGCGGCTACGAGCAGTACTTC. It codes for CASSSTGGGYEQYF. Variable domain in full (rest from reference TRBV7-9 and TRBJ2-7): DTGVSQNPRHKITKRGQNVTFRCDPISEHNRLYWYRQTLGQGPEFLTYFQNEAQLEKSRLLSDRFSAERPKGSFSTLEIQRTEQGDSAMYLCASSSTGGGYEQYFGPGTRLTVT.

CDR3 DNA: TGCGCCAGCAGCTTGGTTAGAGCGGACAGGCGAAACAATGAGCAGTTCTTC. Protein product: CASSLVRADRRNNEQFF. This chain uses TRBV5-1 with TRBJ2-1; 7 bases line up with TRBD1. Germline V gene sequence: CDR1 SGHRS, CDR2 YFSETQ. The ends lost 0 bases at V and 5 bases at J; junction bases unmatched: 11. The CDR3 runs 17 residues.

This clone was found a few times. CDR3 DNA: TGTGCCAGCAGTTCAGAAGGGGGCACCGGGGAGCTGTTTTTT. Encoded protein: CASSSEGGTGELFF. The rearrangement uses TRBV6-6 and TRBJ2-2, with TRBD1 as a possible D gene (6 bases). V shed 4 bases and J shed 4 bases, with 10 bases lying between them. This CDR3 region has 14 residues. The germline V gene has CDR1 MNHNY and CDR2 SVGAGI (reference sequence).

V and J are TRBV18 and TRBJ1-1; 9 nucleotides align to TRBD1. There are 16 residues in the CDR3. Trimming cost V 3 bases and J 0 bases; bases outside gene matches: 5. The germline CDR1 and CDR2 sequences are KGHSH and LQKENI. Here the CDR3 DNA reads TGTGCCAGCTCACCCCTGGACAGGGGAATGAACACTGAAGCTTTCTTT. Translation gives CASSPLDRGMNTEAFF.

The V gene is TRBV6-5, the J gene TRBJ1-2, with D tentatively TRBD1 (6 bases). The CDR3 has 14 amino acids. The ends were cut back, 2 bases at V and 4 bases at J, with 11 bases in the middle. The germline gives CDR1 MNHEY, CDR2 SVGAGI. CDR3 loop: CASSYRQAAYGYTF. The CDR3 coding sequence is TGTGCCAGCAGTTACCGACAGGCAGCCTATGGCTACACCTTC.

The genes are TRBV19 and TRBJ1-2; possibly TRBD1 for D (5 bases). Trimming shortened V by 2 bases and J by 5 bases, and 21 bases separated the two germline ends. Germline CDR1 LNHDA, CDR2 SQIVND (reference sequence). The CDR3 loop spans 17 amino acids. The CDR3 DNA follows: TGTGCCAGTAGTATATCTCGGTCTGGGGCGACCTTATATGGCTACACCTTC. This codes for CASSISRSGATLYGYTF.

The J gene is TRBJ2-5, the V gene TRBV5-1; 8 nucleotides agree with TRBD1. Germline loops: CDR1 SGHRS, CDR2 YFSETQ. The CDR3 covers 14 residues. V was clipped by 2 bases and J by 2 bases; unmatched bases: 2. CDR3 coding DNA: TGCGCCAGCAGCTTAGGGACAGGTCAAGAGACCCAGTACTTC. It translates to CASSLGTGQETQYF.

The chain couples TRBV6-5 to TRBJ1-2, with TRBD1 as a possible D gene (6 bases). V dropped 3 bases and J dropped 0 bases, with 14 bases sitting between them. Germline CDR1 MNHEY, CDR2 SVGAGI. The CDR3 contains 16 residues. CDR3 sequence reads: CASSYTDSSANYGYTF. Here the CDR3 DNA reads TGTGCCAGCAGTTATACGGACAGCTCTGCTAACTATGGCTACACCTTC.

The chain couples TRBV18 to TRBJ2-3; 9 nucleotides line up with TRBD2. CDR3 length: 15 amino acids. The J segment lost 2 bases and the V segment lost 1 base, leaving 1 base of the junction unmatched. The germline V gene has CDR1 KGHSH and CDR2 LQKENI. The CDR3 loop reads CASSPLAGDTDTQYF. The CDR3 DNA sequence: TGTGCCAGCTCACCACTAGCGGGGGACACAGATACGCAGTATTTT.